What follows are 24 T cell receptor beta chains derived from one specimen sequenced in a study of blood T cell repertoires in COVID-19. TCRdb's copy holds only in-frame clones and misses some; the assay was immunoSEQ multiplex PCR. The repertoire has approximately 130,000 clones, roughly four fifths of them found once; the top ten carry about 10%. Sequencing input: peripheral blood. Source of these receptors: a human donor in a cohort sampled during active COVID-19.

This chain links TRBV5-1 with TRBJ2-1, with 9 bases identical to TRBD1. V lost 4 bases to trimming and J lost 4 bases; unmatched junction nucleotides: 9. CDR3 length: 16 amino acids. CDR1 SGHRS and CDR2 YFSETQ come from the germline V gene. The CDR3 here is CASSPSPGQGYNEQFF. For the CDR3, the DNA is TGCGCCAGCAGCCCTAGCCCGGGACAGGGTTACAATGAGCAGTTCTTC.

The V and J genes are TRBV7-9 and TRBJ1-1; 9 bases agree with TRBD1. The CDR3 is 16 amino acids. V trimming: 1 base; J trimming: 5 bases; junction bases outside the gene matches: 8. Germline V gene lookup returns CDR1 SEHNR and CDR2 FQNEAQ (reference sequence). The CDR3 bases are TGTGCCAGCAGCTTAGGGACAGGGGTTGAGGGAACTGAAGCTTTCTTT. This gives the protein CASSLGTGVEGTEAFF.

The chain uses TRBV5-1 and TRBJ1-1; a weak D match, TRBD1 (5 bases). Germline CDR1 SGHRS, CDR2 YFSETQ. Trimming shortened V by 2 bases and J by 3 bases, and 11 bases separated the two germline ends. This CDR3 has 14 residues. DNA of the CDR3: TGCGCCAGCAGCTTCGGGGGGAAGGACACTGAAGCTTTCTTT. The encoded protein is CASSFGGKDTEAFF.

The chain has TRBV5-1 and TRBJ1-3; TRBD1 might be the D (6 bases). Germline-derived CDR1 and CDR2 are SGHRS and YFSETQ. This CDR3 contains 15 residues. V was clipped by 4 bases and J by 1 base, with 12 bases between them. Here the CDR3 DNA reads TGCGCCAGCAGCCCTGGTGGGACATCTGGAAACACCATATATTTT. It encodes CASSPGGTSGNTIYF.

This clone appeared a few times. DNA for the CDR3: TGTGCCAGTAGTATCCAGACAGGGGATAGTTCACCCCTCCACTTT. Translated: CASSIQTGDSSPLHF. The chain is built from TRBV19 and TRBJ1-6, with 8 bases matching TRBD1. This CDR3 is built from 15 residues. Germline-derived CDR1 and CDR2 are LNHDA and SQIVND (reference sequence). With V trimmed by 3 bases and J by 9 bases, 7 bases remained unmatched.

The chain employs TRBV12-3 or TRBV12-4 and TRBJ1-2; 9 nucleotides match TRBD1. The J segment lost 6 bases and the V segment lost 3 bases, leaving 2 bases of the junction unmatched. The CDR3 has 13 residues. This chain's CDR3 is CASSFTGGDGYTF. Here the CDR3 DNA reads TGTGCCAGCAGTTTTACAGGGGGCGATGGCTACACCTTC.

The chain combines TRBV7-9 with TRBJ2-5, with TRBD2 identical over 7 bases. The germline V gene has CDR1 SEHNR and CDR2 FQNEAQ (reference sequence). This CDR3 region has 12 residues. CDR3 sequence (DNA): TGTGCAAGTGGGGGGGACGATTGGACCCAGTACTTC. It is translated as CASGGDDWTQYF.

The V gene is TRBV7-9, the J gene TRBJ1-4; 7 positions match TRBD1. The V and J ends lost 5 bases and 3 bases, in that order; junction bases with no gene match: 6. Looked up from germline, CDR1 is SEHNR and CDR2 is FQNEAQ (reference sequence). The CDR3 totals 15 residues. In nucleotides, the CDR3 is TGTGCCAGCAGCACCAACAGGGGACCTAATGAAAAACTGTTTTTT. This translates into CASSTNRGPNEKLFF. Drawing the rest from reference TRBV7-9 and TRBJ1-4, the complete variable domain is DTGVSQNPRHKITKRGQNVTFRCDPISEHNRLYWYRQTLGQGPEFLTYFQNEAQLEKSRLLSDRFSAERPKGSFSTLEIQRTEQGDSAMYLCASSTNRGPNEKLFFGSGTQLSVL.

This CDR3 reads CASSLGRGGNEQFF. The CDR3 bases are TGTGCCAGCAGTTTAGGCAGGGGCGGCAATGAGCAGTTCTTC. The chain couples TRBV27 to TRBJ2-1; D may be TRBD1 (6 bases). The V gene's germline CDR1 is MNHEY and CDR2 SMNVEV (reference sequence). This CDR3 region has 14 residues. V lost 2 bases to trimming and J lost 6 bases, with 11 bases between them.

The V gene is TRBV19, the J gene TRBJ2-2; the match to TRBD1 covers 9 bases. Trimming removed 7 bases from V and 3 bases from J; junction bases left unmatched: 12. Germline CDR1 LNHDA, CDR2 SQIVND (reference sequence). The CDR3 totals 17 residues. For the CDR3, the DNA is TGTGCCAGTACCCCCTTGAGAGGGACAGGGTACACCGGGGAGCTGTTTTTT. It translates to CASTPLRGTGYTGELFF. Full variable domain (remainder filled in from reference TRBV19 and TRBJ2-2): DGGITQSPKYLFRKEGQNVTLSCEQNLNHDAMYWYRQDPGQGLRLIYYSQIVNDFQKGDIAEGYSVSREKKESFPLTVTSAQKNPTAFYLCASTPLRGTGYTGELFFGEGSRLTVL.

This rearrangement joins TRBV6-2 or TRBV6-3 to TRBJ2-7, with D possibly matching TRBD1 (5 bases). This CDR3 has 15 amino acids. Trimming stripped 0 bases from V and 4 bases from J, with 13 bases between. Germline V CDR1 and CDR2: MNHEY, SVGEGT. CDR3 sequence (DNA): TGTGCCAGCAGTTACTCCCTGAGGCAGGGTTACGAGCAGTACTTC. Amino acids: CASSYSLRQGYEQYF.

The chain uses TRBV2 and TRBJ1-4; a possible D gene is TRBD1 (6 bases). The CDR3 totals 16 residues. CDR1 is SNHLY and CDR2 is FYNNEI in the germline V gene. Between the trimmed V and J ends, which lost 1 base and 7 bases, there was a span of 16 bases. The CDR3 loop reads CASSEVGGGIGEKLFF. CDR3 coding DNA: TGTGCCAGCAGTGAAGTTGGCGGGGGCATAGGTGAAAAACTGTTTTTT.

This chain connects TRBV11-2 to TRBJ2-4; 9 bases are shared with TRBD1. CDR1 and CDR2 from the germline V gene are SGHAT and FQNNGV. V trimming: 4 bases; J trimming: 1 base; junction bases outside the gene matches: 5. This CDR3 region has 16 residues. Written as DNA, the CDR3 is TGTGCCAGCAGCTCTACAGGGGGCAGCGCCAAAAACATTCAGTACTTC. Amino acid sequence: CASSSTGGSAKNIQYF.

This sequence joins TRBV5-4 and TRBJ1-1; D is possibly TRBD1 (5 bases). The CDR3 has 13 amino acids. Germline V gene data show CDR1 as SGHNT and CDR2 as YYREEE (reference sequence). The V and J ends lost 0 bases and 8 bases respectively, with 11 bases between them. The CDR3 is CASSLGRASEAFF. For the CDR3, the DNA is TGTGCCAGCAGCTTGGGCAGGGCTTCCGAAGCTTTCTTT.

This clone appeared once. The chain uses TRBV15 and TRBJ1-2; tentatively, D is TRBD1 (6 bases). The CDR3 has 13 residues. The germline V gene encodes CDR1 LNHNV and CDR2 YYDKDF (reference sequence). Between the trimmed V and J ends, which lost 3 bases and 8 bases, there was a span of 13 bases. CDR3 sequence reads: CATSSRQGGGYTF. CDR3 bases: TGTGCCACCAGCAGTCGTCAAGGGGGAGGCTACACCTTC.

CDR3 DNA sequence: TGTGCCAGCAGTGATCAACCCGGGAACACTGAAGCTTTCTTT. Protein product: CASSDQPGNTEAFF. The J gene is TRBJ1-1, the V gene TRBV6-1; no reliable D call. The length of the CDR3 is 14 residues. The V end was cut by 3 bases, the J end by 1 base, with 9 bases between. Germline values: CDR1 MNHNS, CDR2 SASEGT.

This clone occurred once. V and J are TRBV6-5 and TRBJ2-5; 7 nucleotides align to TRBD2. The CDR3 is made up of 13 amino acids. Unmatched junction bases numbered 6, after V lost 10 bases and J lost 1 base. Germline-derived CDR1 and CDR2 are MNHEY and SVGAGI. The CDR3 region is CATSPSGQETQYF. The CDR3 coding sequence is TGTGCCACCTCCCCTAGCGGCCAAGAGACCCAGTACTTC.

For the CDR3, the DNA is TGTGCCAGCAGTGAAGTGACAGGGGGAACCACCGGGGAGCTGTTTTTT. It translates to CASSEVTGGTTGELFF. The chain links TRBV6-1 to TRBJ2-2; 9 nucleotides agree with TRBD1. Germline loops: CDR1 MNHNS, CDR2 SASEGT. CDR3 length: 16 amino acids. V was pared by 1 base and J by 4 bases, with 4 bases of the junction left unmatched.

This chain links TRBV6-1 with TRBJ1-3; D gene ambiguous. The V and J ends lost 3 bases and 4 bases respectively, with 7 bases between them. The germline gives CDR1 MNHNS, CDR2 SASEGT. CDR3 size: 13 residues. The CDR3 DNA sequence: TGTGCCAGCAGTGATGGGCCGGGAAACACCATATATTTT. Amino acid sequence: CASSDGPGNTIYF.

This chain uses TRBV20-1 with TRBJ2-5, with unresolved D. Germline CDR1 is DFQATT and CDR2 is SNEGSKA (reference sequence). V was pared by 5 bases and J by 1 base, with 11 bases between. CDR3 size: 13 residues. The CDR3: CSAGGPRQETQYF. The CDR3, as DNA: TGCAGTGCTGGTGGTCCCCGCCAAGAGACCCAGTACTTC.

Only a few counts were recorded for this clone. The genes are TRBV2 and TRBJ2-7, with D unresolved. There are 13 residues in the CDR3. Germline loops: CDR1 SNHLY, CDR2 FYNNEI. Trimming cost V 6 bases and J 0 bases, with 9 bases left between them. The CDR3 here is CASRHGGSYEQYF. As DNA, the CDR3 is TGTGCCAGCAGACACGGCGGCTCCTACGAGCAGTACTTC.

The chain recombines TRBV6-6 with TRBJ2-7, with no clear D. The V and J ends lost 2 bases and 3 bases respectively, with 8 bases between them. This CDR3 has 13 residues. Germline V gene lookup returns CDR1 MNHNY and CDR2 SVGAGI (reference sequence). CDR3 sequence: CASSYEANYEQYF. For the CDR3, the DNA is TGTGCCAGCAGTTACGAGGCCAACTACGAGCAGTACTTC.

This clone has a single count. This chain links TRBV7-6 with TRBJ2-3, with 9 bases identical to TRBD1. Losses at the gene ends were 2 bases for V and 1 base for J; bases not matched to a gene: 4. Germline assignment: CDR1 SGHVS and CDR2 FNYEAQ. This CDR3 region has 16 residues. The DNA for the CDR3 is TGTGCCAGCAGCTTACTGACAGGGGGTGGCACAGATACGCAGTATTTT. Translating it yields CASSLLTGGGTDTQYF.

This clone occurred a few times. The J gene is TRBJ2-7, the V gene TRBV7-9, with 7 nucleotides matching TRBD1. V lost 6 bases, J lost 0 bases, and 5 bases stayed unmatched. The CDR3 runs to 14 residues. The germline CDR1 and CDR2 sequences are SEHNR and FQNEAQ (reference sequence). CDR3 in amino acids: CASSIGQASYEQYF. DNA for the CDR3: TGTGCCAGCAGTATCGGACAGGCCTCCTACGAGCAGTACTTC.